Described below is a single TCR beta chain sequence and its context. The antigen is not known. The data belong to a study of cytomegalovirus exposure and HLA in healthy donors. Overall study context: Caucasian-associated ancestry cluster membership applied to just over 80% of several hundred genotyped donors.

Overall study findings and caveats: Looking again later, the authors saw that most CMV-associated TCR beta chains seemed HLA-restricted.

Vbeta (60) and Jbeta (13) primers were used in the PCR. The protocol was immunoSEQ multiplex PCR, while the TCRdb copy is restricted to in-frame clones and leaves out a portion. The table has 200,000 or so clones, around 80% seen once. Looked up from germline, CDR1 is KGHSH and CDR2 is LQKENI. The CDR3 runs to 15 residues. Trimming removed 3 bases from V and 6 bases from J; junction bases left unmatched: 8. Participants comprised healthy donors of bone marrow. This TCR was sampled from a man aged 35-49 years in good health and CMV-seronegative. The sequencing input was PBMCs. The chain is built from TRBV18 and TRBJ1-5, with 7 bases aligning to TRBD1. The CDR3 loop reads CASSPPDRVAQPQHF. The CDR3 region has the DNA TGTGCCAGCTCACCCCCCGACAGGGTAGCTCAGCCCCAGCATTTT.